Shown below are 27 T cell receptor beta chains from a single sample sequenced in a study of shared T cell receptors in the human thymus. Here immunoSEQ multiplex PCR was the method, and the copy in TCRdb shows in-frame clones only, minus some. Here the sample spans 650,000 to 950,000 clones, approximately 83% being singletons. These data also featured in a second study, about human thymus T cells.

Input material: thymocytes. These receptors all stem from a girl under two years old with a congenital heart defect.

V usage is TRBV4-3 and J usage is TRBJ1-6, with 10 bases identical to TRBD1. Trimming removed 2 bases from V and 4 bases from J; junction bases left unmatched: 2. Germline V CDR1 and CDR2: LGHNA, YSLEER. The CDR3 sequence is 16 residues long. In DNA, the CDR3 is TGCGCCAGCAGCCAAAGGGACAGGGGTTATAATTCACCCCTCCACTTT. Amino acids: CASSQRDRGYNSPLHF.

The chain uses TRBV12-5 and TRBJ1-2; possible D gene TRBD1, 5 bases. This CDR3 has 12 amino acids. Germline values: CDR1 LGHNT, CDR2 FRNRAP. DNA for the CDR3: TGTCGGTCGGGGGAAGCTAACTATGGCTACACCTTC. It encodes CRSGEANYGYTF.

V gene TRBV27 combines with J gene TRBJ2-2; D might be TRBD1 (5 bases). V lost 3 bases to trimming and J lost 9 bases, with 17 bases between them. The germline gives CDR1 MNHEY, CDR2 SMNVEV (reference sequence). The CDR3 spans 15 residues. The CDR3 nucleotides read TGTGCCAGCAGTTTCGGTCGCAGGGTTTCGAGGGAGCTGTTTTTT. Amino acid sequence: CASSFGRRVSRELFF.

J is TRBJ2-1 and V is TRBV29-1; tentative D call: TRBD1 (6 bases). CDR1 SQVTM and CDR2 ANQGSEA come from the germline V gene. Trimming pared 0 bases from V and 15 bases from J, leaving 15 bases between. The CDR3 has 12 residues. This CDR3 reads CSVEDRQEFRFF. The CDR3 DNA is TGCAGCGTTGAAGATCGACAGGAGTTTAGGTTCTTC.

The chain recombines TRBV28 with TRBJ2-1, with a possible D match to TRBD2 (7 bases). Trimming took off 4 bases at V and 7 bases at J, with 17 bases between the two ends. Per the germline V gene, CDR1 is MDHEN and CDR2 is SYDVKM. The CDR3 contains 15 residues. CDR3 bases: TGTGCCAGCAGTTGTTTAAGGGAGGGGGGTAATGAGCAGTTCTTC. Protein product: CASSCLREGGNEQFF.

The V gene is TRBV7-6, the J gene TRBJ1-2; tentatively, D is TRBD1 (6 bases). The germline V and J ends were trimmed by 5 bases and 3 bases, with 10 bases remaining between them. Germline lookup yields CDR1 SGHVS and CDR2 FNYEAQ. CDR3 length equals 13 residues. In nucleotides, the CDR3 is TGTGCCAGCAGCCAAGGGGGGGACTATGGCTACACCTTC. It specifies CASSQGGDYGYTF.

This chain links TRBV28 with TRBJ2-2, with 11 positions matching TRBD2. Trimming removed 6 bases from V and 2 bases from J; junction bases left unmatched: 11. The CDR3 runs 18 residues. Germline-derived CDR1 and CDR2 are MDHEN and SYDVKM. This CDR3 reads CASRNITSGGTNTGELFF. CDR3 bases: TGTGCCAGCAGGAACATTACTAGCGGGGGCACTAACACCGGGGAGCTGTTTTTT.

This chain uses TRBV27 with TRBJ1-2; no clear D. V lost 6 bases, J lost 4 bases, and 33 bases lay in between. The CDR3 covers 20 residues. From germline, CDR1 is MNHEY and CDR2 SMNVEV (reference sequence). The CDR3 sequence: CASRSQVPLSATIVGYGYTF. The CDR3 DNA follows: TGTGCCAGCAGATCCCAGGTTCCATTATCGGCCACCATCGTCGGCTATGGCTACACCTTC.

The V call is TRBV5-1, the J call TRBJ2-7, with 9 bases lining up with TRBD1. With V trimmed by 5 bases and J by 1 base, 7 bases remained unmatched. Germline V gene lookup returns CDR1 SGHRS and CDR2 YFSETQ. The CDR3 is 15 amino acids. The CDR3 sequence: CASRPDRGGSYEQYF. The DNA for the CDR3 is TGCGCCAGCAGACCCGACAGGGGGGGATCCTACGAGCAGTACTTC. Filled out from reference TRBV5-1 and TRBJ2-7, the complete variable domain reads KAGVTQTPRYLIKTRGQQVTLSCSPISGHRSVSWYQQTPGQGLQFLFEYFSETQRNKGNFPGRFSGRQFSNSRSEMNVSTLELGDSALYLCASRPDRGGSYEQYFGPGTRLTVT.

The gene calls are TRBV2 and TRBJ2-1; TRBD1 aligns across 8 bases. CDR1 SNHLY and CDR2 FYNNEI come from the germline V gene. J lost 7 bases, V lost 7 bases, and 9 bases had no gene match. CDR3 length equals 14 residues. The CDR3 DNA reads as TGTGCCAGCAAAAGGGTGGACAGGGCGAATGAGCAGTTCTTC. Its protein is CASKRVDRANEQFF.

The CDR3 loop reads CAISERPSGGAVSSTDTQYF. The CDR3 nucleotides read TGTGCCATCAGTGAGCGGCCTAGCGGGGGAGCGGTATCTAGCACAGATACGCAGTATTTT. The chain is built from TRBV10-3 and TRBJ2-3, with 10 bases aligning to TRBD2. The V segment lost 2 bases and the J segment 0 bases; nucleotides outside the gene matches: 14. Germline V gene sequence: CDR1 ENHRY, CDR2 SYGVKD. The CDR3 spans 20 residues.

The chain uses TRBV28 and TRBJ2-6; TRBD2 agrees at 8 bases. CDR3 length: 22 residues. V lost 7 bases, J lost 0 bases, and 23 bases stayed unmatched. Per the germline V gene, CDR1 is MDHEN and CDR2 is SYDVKM. CDR3 DNA sequence: TGTGCCAGCACGGGGGGGTCGGGTAAAAGGGTGGTCCGCCTCTCTGGGGCCAACGTCCTGACTTTC. It specifies CASTGGSGKRVVRLSGANVLTF.

The chain combines TRBV4-1 with TRBJ1-2; 8 bases line up with TRBD1. V trimming: 4 bases; J trimming: 0 bases; junction bases outside the gene matches: 19. The germline gives CDR1 MGHRA, CDR2 YSYEKL. The CDR3 has 20 residues. In nucleotides, the CDR3 is TGCGCCAGCAGCCCAAGGGGGCAAAACAGGGGGGCGATCGCTAACTATGGCTACACCTTC. Translating it yields CASSPRGQNRGAIANYGYTF.

J is TRBJ1-3 and V is TRBV4-3, with no clear D. Germline V gives CDR1 LGHNA, CDR2 YSLEER. V lost 1 base, J lost 2 bases, and 6 bases lay in between. This CDR3 is 14 amino acids long. The CDR3 spells CASSQGGPGNTIYF. DNA of the CDR3: TGCGCCAGCAGCCAAGGAGGTCCTGGAAACACCATATATTTT.

This clone has a single count. The chain has TRBV19 and TRBJ2-3, with 10 bases aligning to TRBD2. This CDR3 is 18 amino acids long. Germline lookup yields CDR1 LNHDA and CDR2 SQIVND (reference sequence). J was trimmed by 2 bases and V by 3 bases; bases with no gene match: 11. In DNA form, the CDR3 reads TGTGCCAGTAGTATGTTCGGAAGCGGGGGGGGCCCCACAGATACGCAGTATTTT. Translation gives CASSMFGSGGGPTDTQYF.

The J gene is TRBJ2-3, the V gene TRBV2; possibly TRBD1 for D (5 bases). The germline gives CDR1 SNHLY, CDR2 FYNNEI. Trimming took off 6 bases at V and 2 bases at J, with 9 bases between the two ends. This CDR3 spans 13 amino acids. The CDR3 protein is CASRGRATDTQYF. Written as DNA, the CDR3 is TGTGCCAGCAGGGGCAGGGCCACAGATACGCAGTATTTT.

The J gene is TRBJ1-5, the V gene TRBV7-4; the D is unclear. Looked up from germline, CDR1 is SGHVT and CDR2 is SQSDAQ. The CDR3 sequence is 17 residues long. Trimming removed 6 bases at V and 0 bases at J, with 18 bases between. The CDR3 sequence: CASSSKLGRYSNQPQHF. For the CDR3, the DNA is TGTGCCAGCAGTTCTAAACTAGGGAGATATAGCAATCAGCCCCAGCATTTT.

This clone was observed a few times. The chain links TRBV4-1 to TRBJ1-1; D may be TRBD1 (5 bases). The CDR3 loop spans 22 amino acids. V was clipped by 3 bases and J by 0 bases, with 32 bases between them. Looked up from germline, CDR1 is MGHRA and CDR2 is YSYEKL. The CDR3 loop is CASSQPDPRQRFLILLNTEAFF. DNA of the CDR3: TGCGCCAGCAGCCAGCCGGACCCACGACAGAGATTTCTAATCCTCTTGAACACTGAAGCTTTCTTT.

This chain joins TRBV11-2 and TRBJ2-7, with TRBD1 matching over 8 bases. The CDR3 length is 15 residues. CDR1 is SGHAT and CDR2 is FQNNGV in the germline V gene. Trimming at V came to 6 bases and at J to 0 bases, leaving 7 bases not matched to a gene. CDR3 in amino acids: CASSNDRGSSYEQYF. CDR3 nucleotides: TGTGCCAGCAGTAACGACAGGGGAAGCTCCTACGAGCAGTACTTC.

This rearrangement joins TRBV5-4 to TRBJ1-2; TRBD1 aligns across 7 bases. Germline-derived CDR1 and CDR2 are SGHNT and YYREEE (reference sequence). The V segment lost 0 bases and the J segment 4 bases; nucleotides outside the gene matches: 18. The CDR3 is 19 amino acids. Here the CDR3 reads CASSLGVGRQGAPLYGYTF. CDR3 DNA sequence: TGTGCCAGCAGCTTGGGGGTGGGTCGACAGGGAGCGCCTCTCTATGGCTACACCTTC.

J is TRBJ2-6 and V is TRBV27; the match to TRBD1 covers 9 bases. The CDR3 sequence is 17 residues long. Germline V gene data show CDR1 as MNHEY and CDR2 as SMNVEV (reference sequence). Trimming at V came to 3 bases and at J to 1 base, leaving 4 bases not matched to a gene. In DNA, the CDR3 is TGTGCCAGCAGTTTGGGACAGGGACCTTCTGGGGCCAACGTCCTGACTTTC. Its protein product is CASSLGQGPSGANVLTF.

The chain joins TRBV28 to TRBJ2-7; D is perhaps TRBD1 (6 bases). The V end lost 5 bases, the J end lost 11 bases, and 13 bases lay between the germline ends. This CDR3 region has 11 residues. Germline-derived CDR1 and CDR2 are MDHEN and SYDVKM. The CDR3: CASSGTGMEYF. Here the CDR3 DNA reads TGTGCCAGCAGTGGAACAGGGATGGAGTACTTC.

V and J are TRBV7-9 and TRBJ2-5; D is possibly TRBD1 (6 bases). The ends were cut back, 2 bases at V and 2 bases at J, with 9 bases in the middle. This CDR3 comprises 14 residues. CDR1 is SEHNR, CDR2 FQNEAQ, per germline (reference sequence). The CDR3 sequence: CASSLLTGQETQYF. CDR3 sequence (DNA): TGTGCCAGCAGCTTACTCACAGGGCAAGAGACCCAGTACTTC. Using reference TRBV7-9 and TRBJ2-5 for the parts outside the CDR3, the full variable domain is DTGVSQNPRHKITKRGQNVTFRCDPISEHNRLYWYRQTLGQGPEFLTYFQNEAQLEKSRLLSDRFSAERPKGSFSTLEIQRTEQGDSAMYLCASSLLTGQETQYFGPGTRLLVL.

CDR3 nucleotide sequence: TGTGCCAGCAGTAGAGGGCGGTCGGGCACCGGGGAGCTGTTTTTT. As protein: CASSRGRSGTGELFF. This sequence joins TRBV27 and TRBJ2-2; a possible D gene is TRBD2 (5 bases). The length of the CDR3 is 15 residues. The V gene lost 5 bases and the J gene lost 4 bases, with 14 bases spanning the gap. Germline V CDR1 and CDR2: MNHEY, SMNVEV (reference sequence).

The J gene is TRBJ2-7, the V gene TRBV5-1; TRBD1 agrees at 7 bases. This CDR3 contains 20 residues. V lost 1 base, J lost 3 bases, and 22 bases stayed unmatched. Germline CDR1 is SGHRS and CDR2 is YFSETQ. The CDR3 nucleotides read TGCGCCAGCAGCTTGCCCGATCACCGGGACAGTAAGGGACCTTACTACGAGCAGTACTTC. Protein product: CASSLPDHRDSKGPYYEQYF. The full variable domain, in which reference TRBV5-1 and TRBJ2-7 provide the parts outside the CDR3, is KAGVTQTPRYLIKTRGQQVTLSCSPISGHRSVSWYQQTPGQGLQFLFEYFSETQRNKGNFPGRFSGRQFSNSRSEMNVSTLELGDSALYLCASSLPDHRDSKGPYYEQYFGPGTRLTVT.

This clone was seen a few times. The chain carries TRBV29-1 and TRBJ1-2; D may be TRBD1 (6 bases). The CDR3 length is 13 residues. CDR1 SQVTM and CDR2 ANQGSEA come from the germline V gene. Deletions cut 4 bases from V and 3 bases from J, with 12 bases between. The CDR3 coding sequence is TGCAGCGTTGTGGGGGCGCGTGACTATGGCTACACCTTC. Amino acids: CSVVGARDYGYTF.

This clone has a single count. The chain employs TRBV11-2 and TRBJ1-2, with a tentative D call TRBD1 (5 bases). The V end lost 0 bases, the J end lost 4 bases, and 15 bases lay between the germline ends. This CDR3 has 16 amino acids. Germline assignment: CDR1 SGHAT and CDR2 FQNNGV. CDR3: CASSLERQPTLYGYTF. CDR3 DNA: TGTGCCAGCAGCTTAGAAAGACAGCCTACCCTCTATGGCTACACCTTC.